This T cell receptor (beta chain) derives from a study of spatial heterogeneity in lung cancer. V shed 0 bases and J shed 0 bases, with 12 bases lying between them. The CDR3 runs 16 residues. Germline CDR1 LGHNA, CDR2 YNFKEQ. MiXCR was run by TCRdb on the 5' RACE reads, yielding one entry per CDR3 protein. Altogether about 80,000 distinct CDR3 sequences are present, approximately 8.1% being singletons, with the ten largest covering about 6.8%. This clonotype was recorded a few times. As to time point: sample taken at primary tumor resection. This TCR was sampled from a male donor with early-stage non-small cell lung cancer. The J gene is TRBJ2-7, the V gene TRBV4-2; D unclear. The sample here was PBMCs, taken at surgery. Here the CDR3 reads CASSQDLFADSYEQYF. The CDR3 bases are TGTGCCAGCAGCCAAGACCTCTTCGCGGACTCCTACGAGCAGTACTTC.